This T cell receptor (beta chain) derives from a study of cytomegalovirus exposure and HLA in healthy donors. Notes on the study in general: V- and J-gene trimming of TCR beta was linked (in a later analysis) to a missense DCLRE1C variant. In vitro testing confirmed a few CMV-associated chains as specific for CMV antigens. Prior analysis indicated that the majority of TCR beta V segments exhibited productivity approximately 90% or approximately 30% of the time. The study put some 150 TCR beta chains on its list as cytomegalovirus-associated.

With 60 Vbeta and 13 Jbeta primers, the PCR was carried out. The data were produced by immunoSEQ multiplex PCR, yet TCRdb's version contains in-frame clones alone and is incomplete. The sample contains approximately 100,000 clones, under 85% of which appear only once. Germline CDR1 reads MNHEY; CDR2 reads SMNVEV (reference sequence). With 4 bases clipped from V and 4 bases from J, the junction kept 3 bases outside the gene matches. This CDR3 is built from 14 residues. On this clone itself: Its antigen remains unknown.

Sequences were obtained from PBMCs. The chain recombines TRBV27 with TRBJ2-3, with 9 bases fitting TRBD1. The sequence was collected from a man aged 35 to 55 in good health and CMV-seropositive. The CDR3 region is CASSWGQGADTQYF. CDR3 coding DNA: TGTGCCAGCAGTTGGGGACAGGGCGCAGATACGCAGTATTTT.